The subject of this entry is one T cell receptor beta chain. What it binds is unknown. The CDR3 covers 15 residues. J gave up 0 bases and V 4 bases, and 9 bases lay outside the gene matches. Germline V gene data show CDR1 as SQVTM and CDR2 as ANQGSEA. The sample originates from a study of siplizumab effects on memory and regulatory T cells. Method: immunoSEQ multiplex PCR; TCRdb's copy keeps in-frame clones and lacks some. In the table there are about 87,000 clones, approximately 90% of which are singletons. Whole-study findings and limits: A major contribution to the alloresponse seemed to be made by naive T cells, which seemed more diverse than memory cells. Naive versus memory phenotype went unassigned for roughly 75-96% of proliferating CD4+ or CD8+ clones.

The rearrangement joins TRBV29-1 to TRBJ2-7, with 7 positions matching TRBD1. This receptor was taken from a human donor in good health. Material: CD4+ T cells sorted from blood. CDR3 nucleotide sequence: TGCAGCGTTGGAACACCGGGACAGAGCTCCTACGAGCAGTACTTC. Its protein product is CSVGTPGQSSYEQYF.